This TCR beta chain was sequenced during a study of breast tumors, draining lymph nodes, adjacent tissues. Whole-study results and caveats: The data were judged consistent with most tumor T cells coming from lymph node and expanding in tumor. Tumor T cell lymph node origin was a supported hypothesis, not proven.

TCRdb independently ran MiXCR on the multiplex PCR reads; one entry per CDR3 protein. The sample has around 140,000 distinct CDR3 sequences, around a third seen once. Samples came from axillary lymph nodes draining the breast cancer. This clonotype has at least ten counts. Antigen unknown. The V gene's germline CDR1 is SGHTA and CDR2 FQGNSA. The CDR3 is made up of 16 amino acids. J lost 4 bases, V lost 3 bases, and 8 bases had no gene match. The chain uses TRBV7-2 and TRBJ2-3; 9 bases are shared with TRBD2. Sequencing was carried out using axillary lymph node tissue. This TCR came from a female donor with breast cancer. Some clones in this sample may be carry-over from other donors' samples. CDR3 residues: CASSLRRGGLADTQYF. In DNA, the CDR3 is TGTGCCAGCAGCTTGAGGCGGGGGGGTTTAGCAGATACGCAGTATTTT.